This T cell receptor beta chain originates from a study of cytomegalovirus exposure and HLA in healthy donors (TCRdb year 2017). Regarding the study in general: According to a later analysis, the 110 or so validation repertoires were produced on the same platform as the approximately 600 repertoires of the first cohort. The aim of the study was to test whether cataloging public T cell receptors could identify signatures of past pathogen exposure. In addition to the first cohort of roughly 700 subjects, a separate validation cohort of 120 different subjects was used. To predict cytomegalovirus infection status, the study brought together high-throughput TCR immunosequencing, statistical association of individual TCRs with disease status, and machine learning.

The library was made by the immunoSEQ multiplex PCR assay. The study's processing was this. To diagnose cytomegalovirus status from the catalog of TCR beta chain sequences, a statistical classification framework was built. Not all clones reach the TCRdb copy of this immuneACCESS table, which keeps in-frame sequences only. Checked studies attribute under half of the gap to unresolved V genes and leave the rest unexplained. That table supplies the V and J calls and clone size; D and trimming were determined from the DNA. The sample has 90,000 to 150,000 clones on record, 85% to 90% of them singletons. The ten largest account for just under 6.5% of the sample. Comments on this clone: Its binding antigen is unknown. Base quality data are lacking; no much larger clone is found one base away.

Overall study outcomes, separate from this receptor: The classifier was reported to diagnose cytomegalovirus status with high specificity and sensitivity in both the original and validation cohorts. In vitro tests confirmed that three of the cytomegalovirus-associated TCR beta chains recognize cytomegalovirus antigens. The authors suggested that the approach could potentially be generalized to other disease states and immunological phenotypes. All 110 or so repertoires were used to score co-occurrence in the validation cohort in a later analysis, because that analysis had no HLA typing for the cohort. Most TCR sequences were observed very rarely across donors, whereas some public TCRs were present in many individuals. A later analysis found that TCRs clustered in the first cohort also tended to co-occur in the 120 validation repertoires, with 94% of cluster scores above 0. In the study, some 180 TCR beta chains were listed as associated with cytomegalovirus.

Donors formed part of the validation cohort, which comprised 120 or so subjects and was distinct from the first cohort of some 700 subjects. Germline trimming: 0 bases from V, 2 bases from J; junction bases outside gene matches: 13. CDR1 and CDR2, looked up from the germline V gene, are KGHSH and LQKENI. From cysteine to phenylalanine, the CDR3 is 19 amino acids long. The kept DNA is CDR3 alone, 57 bases in frame from the first base. Sequencing input: PBMCs. The chain employs TRBV18 and TRBJ1-5; 7 central bases correspond to TRBD1. The TCR was taken from a woman under 30 in good health and CMV-seropositive. DNA sequence: TGTGCCAGCTCACCACCGGCAGGGGGAATTGGTTCTGGCAATCAGCCCCAGCATTTT. This encodes CASSPPAGGIGSGNQPQHF. Here the CDR3 is joined to the reference TRBV18 and TRBJ1-5 genes, and the full variable domain is: NAGVMQNPRHLVRRRGQEARLRCSPMKGHSHVYWYRQLPEEGLKFMVYLQKENIIDESGMPKERFSAEFPKEGPSILRIQQVVRGDSAAYFCASSPPAGGIGSGNQPQHFGDGTRLSIL.